The entry below describes one T cell receptor (beta chain). Method: immunoSEQ multiplex PCR; TCRdb's copy keeps in-frame clones and lacks some. The profile shows about 140,000 clones, around 78% of them singletons. This sample is part of a study of radiation and T cells in renal cell carcinoma. This CDR3 contains 16 residues. CDR1 SGDLS and CDR2 YYNGEE come from the germline V gene. Losses at the gene ends were 4 bases for V and 1 base for J; bases not matched to a gene: 10. As to time point: baseline pretreatment blood. As to treatment: 15 Gy SBRT to primary tumor, nephrectomy 4 weeks later. Clear cell pathology was present in this patient's renal cell carcinoma.

The source is a woman in her 50s with renal cell carcinoma. V usage is TRBV9 and J usage is TRBJ2-7, with 8 nucleotides matching TRBD1. Source: blood, taken from a patient whose treatment included radiotherapy and nephrectomy. In nucleotides, the CDR3 is TGTGCCAGCAGCTTGAGGACAGGGCAAAATTCCTACGAGCAGTACTTC. Its translation is CASSLRTGQNSYEQYF. Filled out from reference TRBV9 and TRBJ2-7, the complete variable domain reads DSGVTQTPKHLITATGQRVTLRCSPRSGDLSVYWYQQSLDQGLQFLIQYYNGEERAKGNILERFSAQQFPDLHSELNLSSLELGDSALYFCASSLRTGQNSYEQYFGPGTRLTVT.